This T cell receptor beta chain was found in a study of T cell responses to AZD1222 COVID-19 vaccine. Comments on this clone: Antigen unknown.

General study results and limits: Scientists sampled the repertoires only once the peak T cell response had passed.

Researchers grouped second doses given at about 4 or about 12 weeks into one pool. This CDR3 comprises 15 residues. Sequencing was performed with immunoSEQ multiplex PCR; in TCRdb, only in-frame clones are kept and a portion is missing. The data show about 140,000 clones, around nine tenths seen once. This TCR came from an adult who received the AZD1222 COVID-19 vaccine. This chain connects TRBV12-2 to TRBJ2-7. TRBV12-2 is a documented pseudogene. Here the sequenced sample was peripheral blood, taken 28 days after the second AZD1222 dose. The CDR3 DNA is TGTGCAAGTCGCTTCCGAAAGCTCGGGGACCACGAGCAGTACTTC. Amino acids: CASRFRKLGDHEQYF.